Many counts were recorded for the clone carrying this TCR beta chain. Its antigen is currently unknown. As every portion of the isolated RNA was reverse transcribed, the sequencing read expressed TCRB transcripts. TCRdb's copy holds only in-frame clones and misses some; the assay was immunoSEQ multiplex PCR. This table holds some 350,000 clones, around 10% found once. The sample belongs to a study of beta chain features in type 1 diabetes. Overall study findings and caveats: Type 1 diabetes patients had fewer VDJ junction insertions and more deletions. Shortening that was moderate but significant affected the TCRB CDR3s of Type 1 diabetes patients in all four CD4+ subsets.

The CDR3 is 13 residues long. Looked up from germline, CDR1 is SGHNT and CDR2 is YYREEE (reference sequence). The V gene lost 2 bases and the J gene lost 5 bases, with 7 bases spanning the gap. The sequence came from a man aged 25 to 45 with type 1 diabetes. Sequenced material: central memory CD4+ T cells from blood. This chain links TRBV5-4 with TRBJ1-4; D may be TRBD1 (5 bases). The CDR3 nucleotides read TGTGCCAGCAGCTTTACAGGAAATGAAAAACTGTTTTTT. This sequence encodes CASSFTGNEKLFF.